The subject of this entry is one TCR beta chain. Data came from immunoSEQ multiplex PCR; TCRdb stores just in-frame clones and leaves some out. The table has about 64,000 clones, just over 85% seen once. The V gene lost 4 bases and the J gene lost 1 base, with 16 bases spanning the gap. The CDR3 consists of 16 residues. Germline-derived CDR1 and CDR2 are SGHRS and YFSETQ. The data stem from a study of blood T cell repertoires in COVID-19. Study in general: PBMCs, B-cell-depleted T cells, or T cells were the source of the cDNA or gDNA that made up the material.

The TCR sequence derives from a woman aged 55-75 years with COVID-19, enrolled during active disease. Sequenced sample: peripheral blood. The chain uses TRBV5-1 and TRBJ2-3; D perhaps matches TRBD2 (5 bases). The CDR3 sequence is CASSPLPTAGTDTQYF. In nucleotides, the CDR3 is TGCGCCAGCAGCCCCCTCCCCACAGCGGGCACAGATACGCAGTATTTT.